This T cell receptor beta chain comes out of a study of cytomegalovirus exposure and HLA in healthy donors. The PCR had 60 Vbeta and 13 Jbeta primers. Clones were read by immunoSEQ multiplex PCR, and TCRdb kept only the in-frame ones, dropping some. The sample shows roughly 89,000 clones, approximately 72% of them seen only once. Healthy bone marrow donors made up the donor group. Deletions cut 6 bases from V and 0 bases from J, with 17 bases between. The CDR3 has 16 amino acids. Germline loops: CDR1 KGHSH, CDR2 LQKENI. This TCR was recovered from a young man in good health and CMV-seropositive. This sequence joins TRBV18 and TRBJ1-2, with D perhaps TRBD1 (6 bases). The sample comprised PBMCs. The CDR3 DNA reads TGTGCCAGCTCCGGACAGAGGGACCCAGCTAACTATGGCTACACCTTC. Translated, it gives CASSGQRDPANYGYTF.